Below are 29 T cell receptor beta chains sequenced from a single sample in a study of T cells in Graves' hyperthyroidism and ophthalmopathy. The CDR3 regions of TCR beta were amplified from RNA transcripts. The primer set for the first-round RT-PCR of the TCR CDR3 was HTBI. TCRdb re-derived calls from the multiplex PCR reads in MiXCR, one entry per CDR3 protein. The sample has roughly 250,000 distinct CDR3 sequences; roughly 17% are singletons. The sample comprised blood. The receptor source for this set is a woman aged 18-29 years with Graves' ophthalmopathy.

V gene TRBV6-5 combines with J gene TRBJ1-2, with 7 bases aligning to TRBD1. Germline CDR1 MNHEY, CDR2 SVGAGI. The CDR3 length is 14 residues. Trimming cost V 2 bases and J 1 base; bases outside gene matches: 1. CDR3 DNA sequence: TGTGCCAGCAGTTACGGGACAGTTAACTATGGCTACACCTTC. Translating gives CASSYGTVNYGYTF.

This clonotype came up many times. V usage is TRBV28 and J usage is TRBJ2-3; 16 bases map to TRBD2. The ends lost 5 bases at V and 4 bases at J; junction bases unmatched: 12. This CDR3 has 19 amino acids. CDR1 is MDHEN, CDR2 SYDVKM, per germline. CDR3 in amino acids: CASSPQGLAGGLSPDTQYF. DNA of the CDR3: TGTGCCAGCAGTCCGCAGGGACTAGCGGGGGGGTTGTCCCCAGATACGCAGTATTTT.

At least ten counts were recorded for this clonotype. CDR3 coding DNA: TGTGCCAGCAGCTCCGTCGGCCAAGAGACCCAGTACTTC. Its translation: CASSSVGQETQYF. This chain links TRBV11-2 with TRBJ2-5; D is undetermined. Germline V gives CDR1 SGHAT, CDR2 FQNNGV. Deletions cut 4 bases from V and 1 base from J, with 7 bases between. CDR3 length: 13 amino acids.

This chain uses TRBV14 with TRBJ1-3, with D uncertain. CDR1 is SGHDN, CDR2 FVKESK, per germline. The CDR3 is 13 amino acids. V lost 8 bases to trimming and J lost 2 bases, with 10 bases between them. CDR3 loop: CASGRDAGNTIYF. The CDR3 region has the DNA TGTGCCAGCGGCAGAGATGCTGGAAACACCATATATTTT. The full variable domain, in which reference TRBV14 and TRBJ1-3 provide the parts outside the CDR3, is EAGVTQFPSHSVIEKGQTVTLRCDPISGHDNLYWYRRVMGKEIKFLLHFVKESKQDESGMPNNRFLAERTGGTYSTLKVQPAELEDSGVYFCASGRDAGNTIYFGEGSWLTVV.

Of note for this clonotype: A much larger clonotype is one base distant, so this may be a read error. This rearrangement joins TRBV19 to TRBJ1-1; a possible D gene is TRBD1 (5 bases). Per germline, CDR1 LNHDA and CDR2 SQIVND (reference sequence). The CDR3 has 15 residues. The CDR3 loop is CASTDRRGVKAEALF. CDR3 sequence (DNA): TGTGCCAGTACCGATCGACGAGGGGTAAAGGCTGAAGCTCTCTTT.

This clonotype was counted ten times or more. This chain joins TRBV6-2 or TRBV6-3 and TRBJ2-5; maybe TRBD1 (6 bases). Germline V gene data show CDR1 as MNHEY and CDR2 as SVGEGT. This CDR3 region has 16 residues. V lost 0 bases, J lost 0 bases, and 11 bases lay in between. The CDR3 spells CASSYSLGTNQETQYF. CDR3 coding DNA: TGTGCCAGCAGTTACTCCCTCGGGACAAACCAAGAGACCCAGTACTTC.

This clonotype was observed many times. The rearrangement joins TRBV11-2 to TRBJ2-3; D unclear. Germline V lookup: CDR1 SGHAT, CDR2 FQNNGV. This CDR3 region has 13 residues. The germline V and J ends were trimmed by 3 bases and 5 bases, with 9 bases remaining between them. The CDR3 is CASSLDLRDTQYF. CDR3 bases: TGTGCCAGCAGCTTGGACCTACGAGATACGCAGTATTTT.

This clonotype was recorded at least ten times. The chain combines TRBV28 with TRBJ1-1, with D possibly matching TRBD1 (5 bases). Per germline, CDR1 MDHEN and CDR2 SYDVKM. The CDR3 is 16 residues long. V was shortened by 1 base and J by 5 bases, with 17 bases between the two germline ends. The CDR3 DNA reads TGTGCCAGCAGTTTATTAGAGGGGCGTCGTGAGACTGAAGCTTTCTTT. Amino acid sequence: CASSLLEGRRETEAFF.

The chain joins TRBV7-2 to TRBJ2-1, with 7 bases aligning to TRBD2. The CDR3 extends over 14 amino acids. V was pared by 1 base and J by 5 bases, with 2 bases of the junction left unmatched. CDR1 is SGHTA, CDR2 FQGNSA, per germline. The CDR3 spells CASSLGGGNNEQFF. The DNA of the CDR3 is TGTGCCAGCAGCTTAGGCGGGGGAAACAATGAGCAGTTCTTC. The variable domain in full, completed from reference TRBV7-2 and TRBJ2-1, reads GAGVSQSPSNKVTEKGKDVELRCDPISGHTALYWYRQSLGQGLEFLIYFQGNSAPDKSGLPSDRFSAERTGGSVSTLTIQRTQQEDSAVYLCASSLGGGNNEQFFGPGTRLTVL.

This clonotype was observed at least ten times. The chain links TRBV20-1 to TRBJ2-1; 13 bases align to TRBD2. V gave up 5 bases and J gave up 9 bases; unmatched junction bases: 7. This CDR3 has 14 amino acids. The germline V gene has CDR1 DFQATT and CDR2 SNEGSKA (reference sequence). CDR3 DNA: TGCAGTGCTCCGACTAGCGGGAGGCAGGGTGAGCAGTTCTTC. This encodes CSAPTSGRQGEQFF.

V and J are TRBV28 and TRBJ2-3; D is perhaps TRBD2 (6 bases). CDR1 and CDR2 (germline): MDHEN, SYDVKM. CDR3 length: 15 residues. Trimming left V 4 bases short and J 1 base short, with 12 bases between. CDR3 in DNA: TGTGCCAGCAGTTCCCCGGGAGTGGGCACAGATACGCAGTATTTT. This codes for CASSSPGVGTDTQYF.

This clonotype was counted ten times or more. The chain has TRBV6-1 and TRBJ1-6; 9 nucleotides agree with TRBD1. V trimming: 5 bases; J trimming: 14 bases; junction bases outside the gene matches: 13. The germline CDR1 and CDR2 sequences are MNHNS and SASEGT. The CDR3 sequence is 15 residues long. The CDR3 loop reads CASSYDGTGTYSLHF. The DNA for the CDR3 is TGTGCCAGCAGTTACGACGGGACAGGGACTTATTCCCTCCACTTT.

The table lists this clonotype with many counts. This chain links TRBV19 with TRBJ2-7; possibly TRBD1 for D (6 bases). This CDR3 is built from 14 residues. Per the germline V gene, CDR1 is LNHDA and CDR2 is SQIVND (reference sequence). V was pared by 5 bases and J by 2 bases, with 13 bases between. CDR3 sequence (DNA): TGTGCCAGTAGTGGAAACAGGGTTGCCTACGAGCAGTACTTC. This encodes CASSGNRVAYEQYF. The full variable domain, with the rest looked up from reference TRBV19 and TRBJ2-7, is DGGITQSPKYLFRKEGQNVTLSCEQNLNHDAMYWYRQDPGQGLRLIYYSQIVNDFQKGDIAEGYSVSREKKESFPLTVTSAQKNPTAFYLCASSGNRVAYEQYFGPGTRLTVT.

This clonotype was seen repeatedly, ten times or more. The chain carries TRBV7-9 and TRBJ1-3; 9 positions agree with TRBD1. Per the germline V gene, CDR1 is SEHNR and CDR2 is FQNEAQ (reference sequence). The CDR3 covers 17 residues. V trimming: 5 bases; J trimming: 0 bases; junction bases outside the gene matches: 8. This chain's CDR3 is CASSGRDRDLSGNTIYF. The CDR3 nucleotides read TGTGCCAGCAGCGGTAGGGACAGGGACCTCTCTGGAAACACCATATATTTT.

This clonotype was observed many times. The chain has TRBV20-1 and TRBJ2-7; TRBD2 matches 12 bases. Per germline, CDR1 DFQATT and CDR2 SNEGSKA (reference sequence). After removal of 6 bases from V and 4 bases from J, the junction contained 7 bases not matched to a gene. This CDR3 has 14 residues. CDR3 in amino acids: CSADELAGGYEQYF. The CDR3 DNA is TGCAGTGCGGATGAACTAGCGGGAGGATACGAGCAGTACTTC.

This clonotype was found many times. V and J are TRBV4-3 and TRBJ2-1; TRBD2 might be the D (5 bases). The CDR3 is 15 residues long. V dropped 1 base and J dropped 6 bases, with 13 bases sitting between them. The germline V gene has CDR1 LGHNA and CDR2 YSLEER. In nucleotides, the CDR3 is TGCGCCAGCAGCCAAGCGGGAACCCCTTTCAATGAGCAGTTCTTC. Amino acids: CASSQAGTPFNEQFF.

This clonotype occurred once. The chain uses TRBV28 and TRBJ1-1, with D uncertain. Trimming left V 8 bases short and J 8 bases short, with 15 bases between. Germline CDR1 and CDR2: MDHEN and SYDVKM. The CDR3 extends over 12 amino acids. The DNA for the CDR3 is TGTGCCAGCGGACGTGTAGGGTACGAAGCTTTCTTT. Protein: CASGRVGYEAFF.

The sample holds many counts of this clonotype. The chain employs TRBV5-8 and TRBJ2-7, with D possibly being TRBD1 (6 bases). V lost 5 bases and J lost 5, with 17 bases in between. This CDR3 spans 14 amino acids. Germline CDR1 SGHTS, CDR2 YDEGEE. The CDR3 loop reads CASRAGTSLHEQYF. CDR3 sequence (DNA): TGTGCCAGCAGGGCCGGGACAAGTCTCCACGAGCAGTACTTC.

This clonotype was counted ten times or more. The chain has TRBV28 and TRBJ1-6, with a tentative D call TRBD1 (5 bases). CDR1 is MDHEN and CDR2 is SYDVKM in the germline V gene. V was trimmed by 2 bases and J by 8 bases, leaving 13 bases between them. The CDR3 runs to 15 residues. The DNA of the CDR3 is TGTGCCAGCAGTTTAGGTGGCAGGGTGGATTCACCCCTCCACTTT. Translation: CASSLGGRVDSPLHF.

This clonotype was seen at least ten times. The gene calls are TRBV30 and TRBJ1-1; D remains ambiguous. V lost 2 bases to trimming and J lost 0 bases, with 7 bases between them. CDR1 and CDR2 (germline): GTSNPN, SVGIG (reference sequence). CDR3 length: 13 residues. The CDR3: CAWSPRMNTEAFF. The CDR3 DNA reads as TGTGCCTGGAGTCCCCGGATGAACACTGAAGCTTTCTTT.

This clonotype was seen many times. The chain employs TRBV2 and TRBJ1-4; 8 positions match TRBD1. The CDR3 has 14 residues. The V gene end was trimmed by 5 bases and the J gene end by 2 bases; junction bases not matched to a gene: 1. The germline V gene encodes CDR1 SNHLY and CDR2 FYNNEI. CDR3 in DNA: TGTGCCAGCAGTCGGACAGGGACTAATGAAAAACTGTTTTTT. Amino acids: CASSRTGTNEKLFF.

This clonotype was detected only a few times. This chain connects TRBV20-1 to TRBJ1-1; the D gene is possibly TRBD1 (6 bases). CDR3 length equals 13 residues. Germline V gene sequence: CDR1 DFQATT, CDR2 SNEGSKA (reference sequence). The V gene lost 6 bases and the J gene lost 3 bases, with 14 bases spanning the gap. Here the CDR3 DNA reads TGCAGTGCCCAGCGGGGGGCGCACACTGAAGCTTTCTTT. Translated: CSAQRGAHTEAFF.

This clonotype appeared many times. V and J are TRBV28 and TRBJ1-2, with D maybe TRBD1 (6 bases). Germline CDR1 and CDR2: MDHEN and SYDVKM. Trimming shortened V by 5 bases and J by 2 bases, and 21 bases separated the two germline ends. The CDR3 has 17 amino acids. CDR3 sequence (DNA): TGTGCCAGCAGTCCTTTACCGACCCGGGACACAAACTATGGCTACACCTTC. Its translation: CASSPLPTRDTNYGYTF.

This clonotype was counted ten times or more. The rearrangement uses TRBV6-2 or TRBV6-3 and TRBJ2-5; no firm D call. Germline CDR1 reads MNHEY; CDR2 reads SVGEGT. The CDR3 totals 16 residues. V dropped 6 bases and J dropped 2 bases, with 19 bases sitting between them. CDR3: CASSQPVTTKQETQYF. CDR3 DNA: TGTGCCAGCAGCCAACCCGTGACAACCAAACAAGAGACCCAGTACTTC.

This clonotype was observed many times. This rearrangement joins TRBV29-1 to TRBJ2-3, with TRBD2 matching over 8 bases. With 3 bases clipped from V and 4 bases from J, the junction kept 3 bases outside the gene matches. CDR3 length: 13 residues. The germline V gene has CDR1 SQVTM and CDR2 ANQGSEA. The DNA of the CDR3 is TGCAGCGTTGATTCCGGGAGGGCAGATACGCAGTATTTT. The encoded protein is CSVDSGRADTQYF.

This clonotype came up many times. The chain combines TRBV20-1 with TRBJ2-2; tentatively, D is TRBD1 (5 bases). The CDR3 consists of 14 residues. Trimming shortened V by 6 bases and J by 2 bases, and 13 bases separated the two germline ends. CDR1 and CDR2 (germline): DFQATT, SNEGSKA (reference sequence). The CDR3 DNA sequence: TGCAGTGCCCCGAAGCAGGGAAACACCGGGGAGCTGTTTTTT. Its translation is CSAPKQGNTGELFF.

Many counts were recorded for this clonotype. This chain's CDR3 is CASSLVGIQGSNVNYGYTF. The CDR3 DNA reads as TGTGCCAGCAGCTTAGTCGGGATACAAGGCTCAAACGTTAACTATGGCTACACCTTC. The chain couples TRBV7-9 to TRBJ1-2; D gene ambiguous. Between the trimmed V and J ends, which lost 1 base and 1 base, there was a span of 22 bases. Germline V gives CDR1 SEHNR, CDR2 FQNEAQ (reference sequence). The CDR3 covers 19 residues.

The CDR3 DNA is TGTGCCAGCAGCGCCACTAGCGGGGGAGCCTACGAGCAGTACTTC. Translating it yields CASSATSGGAYEQYF. This chain joins TRBV7-9 and TRBJ2-7; 11 bases fit TRBD2. The ends lost 5 bases at V and 2 bases at J; junction bases unmatched: 5. The CDR3 totals 15 residues. Germline values: CDR1 SEHNR, CDR2 FQNEAQ (reference sequence).

This clonotype came up many times. This chain uses TRBV9 with TRBJ2-3; 7 nucleotides line up with TRBD2. The CDR3 totals 16 residues. Germline CDR1 SGDLS, CDR2 YYNGEE. V lost 0 bases to trimming and J lost 1 base; unmatched junction nucleotides: 5. CDR3 DNA sequence: TGTGCCAGCAGCGTAGAGTCGAGCGGGGGCACAGATACGCAGTATTTT. Its protein product is CASSVESSGGTDTQYF.